A single sample gave rise to the 31 T cell receptor beta chains below, sequenced in a study of T-cell reconstitution after alpha-beta-depleted transplantation in children. A TCRbeta library incorporating unique molecular identifiers was prepared. Using its own MiXCR run on the PCR reads, TCRdb lists one record per CDR3 protein. This table has approximately 390,000 distinct CDR3 sequences, about 11% appearing once. The source material was PBMCs from the stem cell graft donor, sampled from the stem cell graft. Every receptor here comes from a human donor who donated a stem cell graft to a child with acute myeloid leukemia.

This chain joins TRBV20-1 and TRBJ2-1; D is tentatively TRBD1 or TRBD2 (5 bases each). Germline CDR1 is DFQATT and CDR2 is SNEGSKA (reference sequence). This CDR3 region has 14 residues. V lost 8 bases and J 6 bases, leaving 20 bases between the germline ends. The DNA for the CDR3 is TGCAGTCCTTATACACCGGGGCTTGCCAATGAGCAGTTCTTC. Amino acids: CSPYTPGLANEQFF.

V is TRBV6-2 or TRBV6-3 and J is TRBJ2-7, with D perhaps TRBD2 (6 bases). V was shortened by 0 bases and J by 1 base, with 10 bases between the two germline ends. The CDR3 spans 15 residues. Germline V lookup: CDR1 MNHEY, CDR2 SVGEGT. CDR3 DNA: TGTGCCAGCAGTTACTCGCGGGGTAGGTCCTACGAGCAGTACTTC. It encodes CASSYSRGRSYEQYF.

This clonotype was seen only a few times. The chain employs TRBV20-1 and TRBJ2-1, with 13 bases that match TRBD2. J lost 9 bases, V lost 2 bases, and 10 bases had no gene match. The V gene's germline CDR1 is DFQATT and CDR2 SNEGSKA (reference sequence). The CDR3 loop spans 16 amino acids. The CDR3 DNA follows: TGCAGTGCTAGACCCGGACGGACTAGCGGGAGCGGTGAGCAGTTCTTC. The encoded protein is CSARPGRTSGSGEQFF.

CDR3 in DNA: TGTGCCACCGGCCAACGGGGGGGTAGTGAGACCCAGTACTTC. Translating gives CATGQRGGSETQYF. The chain uses TRBV10-3 and TRBJ2-5, with 8 bases fitting TRBD2. The CDR3 runs 14 residues. Germline lookup yields CDR1 ENHRY and CDR2 SYGVKD. The junction had 12 bases not matched to a gene; V was cut back by 10 bases and J by 5 bases.

The gene calls are TRBV5-1 and TRBJ2-1; 7 bases fit TRBD2. J gave up 0 bases and V 2 bases, and 11 bases lay outside the gene matches. The length of the CDR3 is 18 residues. Per germline, CDR1 SGHRS and CDR2 YFSETQ. CDR3 sequence reads: CASSLAGIPMSSYNEQFF. The CDR3 DNA follows: TGCGCCAGCAGCTTAGCGGGGATTCCAATGAGCTCCTACAATGAGCAGTTCTTC.

This clonotype was recorded at least ten times. The CDR3 reads CASSLWENTEAFF. In DNA, the CDR3 is TGCGCCAGCAGCTTGTGGGAGAACACTGAAGCTTTCTTT. This chain links TRBV5-1 with TRBJ1-1; no reliable D call. The ends were cut back, 1 base at V and 1 base at J, with 5 bases in the middle. The CDR3 loop spans 13 amino acids. Germline V CDR1 and CDR2: SGHRS, YFSETQ.

This clonotype came up many times. The chain has TRBV6-1 and TRBJ2-7; perhaps TRBD2 as D (5 bases). This CDR3 region has 16 residues. The germline CDR1 and CDR2 sequences are MNHNS and SASEGT. Trimming left V 4 bases short and J 2 bases short, with 18 bases between. CDR3 bases: TGTGCCAGCAGTGCAATCACCGGTACTAGGGCCTACGAGCAGTACTTC. This sequence encodes CASSAITGTRAYEQYF.

The sample holds a few counts of this clonotype. The chain has TRBV7-2 and TRBJ2-5, with 10 bases lining up with TRBD1. The CDR3 is 15 residues long. CDR1 and CDR2 (germline): SGHTA, FQGNSA. The V gene end was trimmed by 1 base and the J gene end by 2 bases; junction bases not matched to a gene: 1. CDR3 amino acids: CASSLGGQGQETQYF. CDR3 bases: TGTGCCAGCAGCTTAGGGGGACAGGGGCAAGAGACCCAGTACTTC.

The table lists this clonotype with many counts. This chain uses TRBV18 with TRBJ1-1, with TRBD1 matching over 9 bases. CDR3 length: 13 amino acids. Germline CDR1 is KGHSH and CDR2 is LQKENI. After removal of 8 bases from V and 6 bases from J, the junction contained 7 bases not matched to a gene. The CDR3 loop reads CASETGGMAEAFF. DNA of the CDR3: TGTGCCAGCGAAACAGGGGGCATGGCTGAAGCTTTCTTT. Filled out from reference TRBV18 and TRBJ1-1, the complete variable domain reads NAGVMQNPRHLVRRRGQEARLRCSPMKGHSHVYWYRQLPEEGLKFMVYLQKENIIDESGMPKERFSAEFPKEGPSILRIQQVVRGDSAAYFCASETGGMAEAFFGQGTRLTVV.

Comment on this clonotype: This may stem from a read error, because a much larger clone lies one nucleotide away. The chain uses TRBV12-3 or TRBV12-4 and TRBJ2-3, with 12 bases aligning to TRBD2. V trimming: 3 bases; J trimming: 4 bases; junction bases outside the gene matches: 8. This CDR3 region has 17 residues. CDR3 sequence reads: CASSFLTSGSHADTQYF. The CDR3, as DNA: TGTGCCAGCAGTTTCTTGACTAGCGGGAGCCACGCAGATACGCAGTATTTT.

At least ten counts were recorded for this clonotype. The chain is built from TRBV29-1 and TRBJ2-1; D unresolved. The CDR3 consists of 12 residues. With 3 bases removed from V and 3 bases from J, the gap between germline ends came to 6 bases. Germline V CDR1 and CDR2: SQVTM, ANQGSEA. The chain's CDR3 is CSVDRSYNEQFF. CDR3 coding DNA: TGCAGCGTTGACAGGAGCTACAATGAGCAGTTCTTC.

There are a few counts of this clonotype. The chain recombines TRBV20-1 with TRBJ1-1; 10 bases are shared with TRBD1. V was pared by 4 bases and J by 11 bases, with 7 bases of the junction left unmatched. The CDR3 spans 12 residues. Germline CDR1 is DFQATT and CDR2 is SNEGSKA (reference sequence). The CDR3 nucleotides are TGCAGTGCTATGACAGGGGGCCCGGGTGCTTTCTTT. Its protein product is CSAMTGGPGAFF.

This clonotype was recorded at least ten times. V is TRBV5-1 and J is TRBJ1-3, with D possibly matching TRBD1 (6 bases). The CDR3 totals 13 residues. V gave up 4 bases and J gave up 8 bases, with 13 bases separating them. In germline, CDR1 is SGHRS, CDR2 YFSETQ. The CDR3 loop is CASSPQGGDTIYF. Here the CDR3 DNA reads TGCGCCAGCAGCCCACAGGGTGGGGACACCATATATTTT.

The table lists this clonotype with many counts. The V gene is TRBV29-1, the J gene TRBJ2-3; no firm D call. This CDR3 has 13 amino acids. CDR1 is SQVTM, CDR2 ANQGSEA, per germline. Trimming took 3 bases from V and 2 from J, leaving 9 bases between them. The CDR3 DNA follows: TGCAGCGTTGACGGAGCGTCCACAGATACGCAGTATTTT. It specifies CSVDGASTDTQYF.

Many counts were recorded for this clonotype. The chain links TRBV20-1 to TRBJ2-3; 12 bases match TRBD2. The germline V gene has CDR1 DFQATT and CDR2 SNEGSKA (reference sequence). Trimming at V came to 3 bases and at J to 2 bases, leaving 12 bases not matched to a gene. The CDR3 is made up of 18 amino acids. The CDR3 sequence is CSASGWTRTSGITDTQYF. The CDR3 region has the DNA TGCAGTGCTAGTGGATGGACCCGGACTAGCGGGATCACAGATACGCAGTATTTT.

This clonotype was counted many times. The chain combines TRBV6-1 with TRBJ2-1, with 9 bases aligning to TRBD2. This CDR3 contains 16 residues. Trimming cost V 8 bases and J 9 bases; bases outside gene matches: 17. Germline CDR1 MNHNS, CDR2 SASEGT. CDR3 residues: CASARVGGGALGEQFF. DNA for the CDR3: TGTGCCAGCGCCCGTGTTGGCGGGGGGGCCTTGGGTGAGCAGTTCTTC.

There are many counts of this clonotype. The chain is built from TRBV5-6 and TRBJ1-2, with D possibly TRBD1 on 6 matching bases. The CDR3 contains 13 residues. Germline V gene data show CDR1 as SGHDT and CDR2 as YYEEEE. Between the trimmed V and J ends, which lost 2 bases and 8 bases, there was a span of 13 bases. In nucleotides, the CDR3 is TGTGCCAGCAGCTTTGACAGGACACCCGGCTACACCTTC. This gives the protein CASSFDRTPGYTF.

This clonotype was counted a few times. The V call is TRBV6-2 or TRBV6-3, the J call TRBJ2-7, with a possible D match to TRBD2 (5 bases). The V and J ends lost 8 bases and 2 bases respectively, with 13 bases between them. The CDR3 has 13 residues. CDR1 is MNHEY and CDR2 is SVGEGT in the germline V gene. The CDR3 loop reads CASHTSGPYEQYF. The CDR3 DNA sequence: TGTGCCAGCCATACGAGCGGACCCTACGAGCAGTACTTC.

The chain is built from TRBV29-1 and TRBJ2-1; TRBD2 matches 9 bases. V shed 5 bases and J 6 bases; nucleotides not matched to a gene: 5. Germline values: CDR1 SQVTM, CDR2 ANQGSEA. This CDR3 region has 13 residues. CDR3 residues: CSVSAGGFNEQFF. In DNA, the CDR3 is TGCAGCGTTTCAGCGGGAGGTTTCAATGAGCAGTTCTTC.

The rearrangement joins TRBV15 to TRBJ2-1, with 9 positions matching TRBD2. Germline trimming cut 3 bases from V and 6 bases from J; bases unmatched to any gene: 3. In germline, CDR1 is LNHNV, CDR2 YYDKDF (reference sequence). The CDR3 sequence is 14 residues long. The CDR3 protein is CATSRTSGSNEQFF. CDR3 sequence (DNA): TGTGCCACCAGCAGGACTAGCGGAAGCAATGAGCAGTTCTTC.

The table lists this clonotype with many counts. This chain connects TRBV27 to TRBJ1-2, with no clear D. With 4 bases removed from V and 4 bases from J, the gap between germline ends came to 22 bases. The CDR3 runs to 17 residues. CDR1 is MNHEY, CDR2 SMNVEV, per germline (reference sequence). The CDR3 loop reads CASSSEVLAAKPYGYTF. The CDR3 region has the DNA TGTGCCAGCAGTTCTGAGGTCCTGGCAGCTAAGCCCTATGGCTACACCTTC.

This CDR3 is CASSRIAGFHEQYF. As DNA, the CDR3 is TGTGCCAGCAGCAGGATAGCGGGGTTCCACGAGCAGTACTTC. This chain connects TRBV12-3 or TRBV12-4 to TRBJ2-7; TRBD2 matches at 8 bases. The CDR3 is made up of 14 amino acids. J gave up 5 bases and V 6 bases, and 9 bases lay outside the gene matches.

This clonotype was seen only a few times. The chain has TRBV5-1 and TRBJ1-2, with D uncertain. CDR1 and CDR2 (germline): SGHRS, YFSETQ. The CDR3 has 12 residues. Trimming took off 0 bases at V and 9 bases at J, with 9 bases between the two ends. Written as DNA, the CDR3 is TGCGCCAGCAGCTTGGTGGAGGGTAGCTACACCTTC. Protein: CASSLVEGSYTF.

This clonotype has a handful of counts. This chain uses TRBV5-1 with TRBJ2-5; D call uncertain. V was pared by 0 bases and J by 5 bases, with 14 bases between. The CDR3 runs to 15 residues. Germline V CDR1 and CDR2: SGHRS, YFSETQ. As DNA, the CDR3 is TGCGCCAGCAGCTTGGAGGTTAGTCGGCAGGAGACCCAGTACTTC. Its translation is CASSLEVSRQETQYF.

The chain employs TRBV7-9 and TRBJ1-5; unclear D gene. Germline-derived CDR1 and CDR2 are SEHNR and FQNEAQ (reference sequence). The CDR3 has 14 residues. V was clipped by 2 bases and J by 7 bases, with 12 bases between them. The CDR3 nucleotides read TGTGCCAGCAGCTTAACCGGAATCGGCCAGCCCCAGCATTTT. Its translation is CASSLTGIGQPQHF.

This clonotype was seen a few times. V and J are TRBV29-1 and TRBJ1-1; D not resolved. V was pared by 3 bases and J by 2 bases, with 4 bases between. Germline lookup yields CDR1 SQVTM and CDR2 ANQGSEA. There are 11 residues in the CDR3. The CDR3 here is CSVDVNTEAFF. The CDR3 nucleotides read TGCAGCGTTGATGTTAACACTGAAGCTTTCTTT.

The CDR3 coding sequence is TGTGCCAGCAGCTTTGCAGGGTCTGGGCAGCCCCAGCATTTT. This translates into CASSFAGSGQPQHF. The chain is built from TRBV5-6 and TRBJ1-5, with D possibly TRBD1 on 5 matching bases. Between the trimmed V and J ends, which lost 2 bases and 7 bases, there was a span of 13 bases. Germline V CDR1 and CDR2: SGHDT, YYEEEE. This CDR3 contains 14 residues. Filled out from reference TRBV5-6 and TRBJ1-5, the complete variable domain reads DAGVTQSPTHLIKTRGQQVTLRCSPKSGHDTVSWYQQALGQGPQFIFQYYEEEERQRGNFPDRFSGHQFPNYSSELNVNALLLGDSALYLCASSFAGSGQPQHFGDGTRLSIL.

This clonotype appeared many times. The chain carries TRBV9 and TRBJ2-3; D not resolved. CDR3 length equals 15 residues. V lost 0 bases and J lost 1, with 9 bases in between. Germline V gives CDR1 SGDLS, CDR2 YYNGEE. The CDR3 DNA reads TGTGCCAGCAGCGTAGTGGGCGGAGGCACAGATACGCAGTATTTT. This encodes CASSVVGGGTDTQYF.

The chain is built from TRBV7-6 and TRBJ2-2, with 14 bases that match TRBD2. The CDR3 runs 18 residues. Germline CDR1 and CDR2: SGHVS and FNYEAQ. V was pared by 5 bases and J by 3 bases, with 8 bases of the junction left unmatched. CDR3: CASSHRLAGGPDTGELFF. As DNA, the CDR3 is TGTGCCAGCAGCCACAGACTAGCGGGAGGGCCCGACACCGGGGAGCTGTTTTTT.

The gene calls are TRBV12-3 or TRBV12-4 and TRBJ2-3; D tentatively fits TRBD1 or TRBD2 (6 bases each). The V gene lost 6 bases and the J gene lost 7 bases, with 11 bases spanning the gap. The CDR3 runs 12 residues. The CDR3 spells CASRGGGNTQYF. The CDR3 region has the DNA TGTGCCAGCAGGGGGGGCGGCAATACGCAGTATTTT.

CDR3 region: CASSLGSGIRTANYGYTF. CDR3 bases: TGTGCCAGCAGCTTAGGTTCGGGAATACGGACCGCTAACTATGGCTACACCTTC. The chain carries TRBV11-1 and TRBJ1-2; the D is unclear. V dropped 1 base and J dropped 0 bases, with 18 bases sitting between them. The CDR3 is made up of 18 amino acids. From germline, CDR1 is SGHAT and CDR2 FQDESV (reference sequence).